The present T cell receptor beta chain was sequenced within a study of T cell responses to AZD1222 COVID-19 vaccine. Notes on the study in general: Baseline seropositives among AZD1222 recipients totaled only 5 to 7.

In regard to this clone: What it binds is unknown.

Trimming stripped 2 bases from V and 7 bases from J, with 15 bases between. The germline gives CDR1 GTSNPN, CDR2 SVGIG (reference sequence). The CDR3 length is 14 residues. Using immunoSEQ multiplex PCR, the repertoire was profiled, and TCRdb retains in-frame clones only, with some absent. The sample has over 70,000 clones, 65% to 80% seen once. The specimen comprised peripheral blood, sampled 28 days after the second dose of the MenACWY control vaccine. This sequence was found in an adult who received the MenACWY meningococcal vaccine as a control. This chain uses TRBV30 with TRBJ1-5, with D perhaps matching TRBD1 (5 bases). The CDR3, as DNA: TGTGCCTGGAGTAAGACAACATCAGGGCAGCCCCAGCATTTT. It is translated as CAWSKTTSGQPQHF. The variable domain in full, with the rest retrieved from reference TRBV30 and TRBJ1-5, is SQTIHQWPATLVQPVGSPLSLECTVEGTSNPNLYWYRQAAGRGLQLLFYSVGIGQISSEVPQNLSASRPQDRQFILSSKKLLLSDSGFYLCAWSKTTSGQPQHFGDGTRLSIL.